Detailed here is one T cell receptor beta chain. What it recognizes is unknown. This entry belongs to a study of OX40 agonist ivuxolimab in advanced cancers. On the study more broadly: The dose of intravenous ivuxolimab that patients received every 2 weeks ranged from 0.01 to 10 mg/kg. Points from the study as a whole: In a subset of nonresponders, normalized T-cell clonal expansion was also low.

Libraries were prepared by immunoSEQ multiplex PCR; TCRdb keeps only in-frame clonotypes and omits some of them. The sample contains about 98,000 clones, about 92% of which appear only once. This TCR derives from an adult with an advanced solid tumor such as melanoma, head and neck, liver or kidney cancer. Material: CD4+ or CD8+ T cells sorted from blood, obtained in a trial of the OX40 agonist ivuxolimab.

CDR3 in DNA: TGTGCCTGGAGTGGTGTTTATGGCTACACCTTC. This encodes CAWSGVYGYTF. The genes are TRBV30 and TRBJ1-2, with D unresolved. V was trimmed by 1 base and J by 5 bases, leaving 5 bases between them. Per germline, CDR1 GTSNPN and CDR2 SVGIG (reference sequence). CDR3 length: 11 residues. The full variable domain, rest sourced from reference TRBV30 and TRBJ1-2, is SQTIHQWPATLVQPVGSPLSLECTVEGTSNPNLYWYRQAAGRGLQLLFYSVGIGQISSEVPQNLSASRPQDRQFILSSKKLLLSDSGFYLCAWSGVYGYTFGSGTRLTVV.